This T cell receptor (beta chain) was captured by sequencing in a study of blood T cell repertoires in COVID-19. The V gene's germline CDR1 is LNHDA and CDR2 SQIVND (reference sequence). This CDR3 is built from 16 residues. V was pared by 3 bases and J by 5 bases, with 17 bases between. Generated by immunoSEQ multiplex PCR, the TCRdb table keeps only in-frame clones and is missing some. The sample shows more than 200,000 clones, about 85% of them seen only once. This clone was seen just once. The source of this sequence is a woman aged 50 to 65 with COVID-19, enrolled during active disease. The chain combines TRBV19 with TRBJ1-5; D unresolved. Material: peripheral blood. The CDR3 DNA follows: TGTGCCAGTAGTATTACCCAACAAATACTAGATCAGCCCCAGCATTTT. This codes for CASSITQQILDQPQHF.